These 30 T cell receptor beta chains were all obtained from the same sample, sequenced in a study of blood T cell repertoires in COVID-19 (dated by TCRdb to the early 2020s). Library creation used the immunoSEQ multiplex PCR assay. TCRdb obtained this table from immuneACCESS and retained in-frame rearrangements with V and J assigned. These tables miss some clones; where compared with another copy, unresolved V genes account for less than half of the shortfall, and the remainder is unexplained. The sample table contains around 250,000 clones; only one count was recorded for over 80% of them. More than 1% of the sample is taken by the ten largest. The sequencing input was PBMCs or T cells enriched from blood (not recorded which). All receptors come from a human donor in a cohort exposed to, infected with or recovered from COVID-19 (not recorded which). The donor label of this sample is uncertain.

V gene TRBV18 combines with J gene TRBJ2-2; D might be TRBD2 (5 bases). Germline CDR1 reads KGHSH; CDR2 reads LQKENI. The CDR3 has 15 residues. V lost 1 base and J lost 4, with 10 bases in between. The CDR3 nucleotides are TGTGCCAGCTCACCACTCGGGGTGACCACCGGGGAGCTGTTTTTT. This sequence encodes CASSPLGVTTGELFF.

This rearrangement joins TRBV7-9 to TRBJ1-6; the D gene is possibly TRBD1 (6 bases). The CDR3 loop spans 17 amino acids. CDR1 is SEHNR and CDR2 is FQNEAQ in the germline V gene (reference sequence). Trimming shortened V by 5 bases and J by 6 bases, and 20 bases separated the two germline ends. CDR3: CASSGWTQGLSNSPLHF. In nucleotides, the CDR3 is TGTGCCAGCAGCGGCTGGACCCAGGGGTTGAGTAATTCACCCCTCCACTTT.

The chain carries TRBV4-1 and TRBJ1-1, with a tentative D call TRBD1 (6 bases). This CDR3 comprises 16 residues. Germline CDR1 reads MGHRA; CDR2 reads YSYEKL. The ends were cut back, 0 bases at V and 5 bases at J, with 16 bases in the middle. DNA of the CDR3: TGCGCCAGCAGCCAAGAGCGCGGGGGCCGGGGGACTGAAGCTTTCTTT. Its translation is CASSQERGGRGTEAFF.

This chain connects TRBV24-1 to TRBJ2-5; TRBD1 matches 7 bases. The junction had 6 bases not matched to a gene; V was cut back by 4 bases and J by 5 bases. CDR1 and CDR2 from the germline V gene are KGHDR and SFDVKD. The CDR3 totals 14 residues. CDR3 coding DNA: TGTGCCACCAGTGACCCGACAGGGTTGGAGACCCAGTACTTC. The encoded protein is CATSDPTGLETQYF.

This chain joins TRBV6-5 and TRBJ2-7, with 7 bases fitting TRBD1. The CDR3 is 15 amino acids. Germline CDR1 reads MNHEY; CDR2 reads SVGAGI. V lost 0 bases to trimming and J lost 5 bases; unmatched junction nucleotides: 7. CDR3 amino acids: CASSYSSVGGDEQYF. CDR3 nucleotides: TGTGCCAGCAGTTACTCGAGTGTAGGGGGCGACGAGCAGTACTTC.

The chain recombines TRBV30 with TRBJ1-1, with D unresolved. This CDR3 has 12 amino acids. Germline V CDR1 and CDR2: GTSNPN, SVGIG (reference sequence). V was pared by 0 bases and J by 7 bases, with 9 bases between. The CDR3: CAWSVSRGEAFF. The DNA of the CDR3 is TGTGCCTGGAGTGTAAGTAGAGGTGAAGCTTTCTTT.

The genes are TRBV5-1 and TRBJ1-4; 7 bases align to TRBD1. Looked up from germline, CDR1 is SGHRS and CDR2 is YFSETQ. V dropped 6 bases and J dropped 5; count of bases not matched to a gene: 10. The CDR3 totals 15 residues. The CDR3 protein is CASKPLQGKNEKLFF. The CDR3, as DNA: TGCGCCAGCAAACCCCTACAGGGGAAAAATGAAAAACTGTTTTTT. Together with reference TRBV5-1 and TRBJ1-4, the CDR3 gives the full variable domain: KAGVTQTPRYLIKTRGQQVTLSCSPISGHRSVSWYQQTPGQGLQFLFEYFSETQRNKGNFPGRFSGRQFSNSRSEMNVSTLELGDSALYLCASKPLQGKNEKLFFGSGTQLSVL.

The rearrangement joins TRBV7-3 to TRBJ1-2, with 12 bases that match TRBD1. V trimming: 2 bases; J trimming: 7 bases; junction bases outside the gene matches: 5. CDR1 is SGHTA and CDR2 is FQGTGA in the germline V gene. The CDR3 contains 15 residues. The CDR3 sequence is CASSLGTGGFGGYTF. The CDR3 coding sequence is TGTGCCAGCAGCTTAGGGACAGGGGGCTTCGGTGGCTACACCTTC.

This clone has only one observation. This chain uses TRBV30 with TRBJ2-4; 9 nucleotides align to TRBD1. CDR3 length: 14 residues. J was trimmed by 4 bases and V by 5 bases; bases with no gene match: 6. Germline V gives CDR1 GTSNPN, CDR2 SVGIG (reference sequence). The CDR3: CAWAGQGTKNIQYF. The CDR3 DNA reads TGTGCCTGGGCCGGACAGGGGACAAAAAACATTCAGTACTTC.

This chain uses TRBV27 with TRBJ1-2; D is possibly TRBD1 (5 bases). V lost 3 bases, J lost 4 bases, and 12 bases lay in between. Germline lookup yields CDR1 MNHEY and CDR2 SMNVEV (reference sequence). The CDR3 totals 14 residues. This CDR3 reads CASSFRDLGYGYTF. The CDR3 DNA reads TGTGCCAGCAGTTTTAGGGACTTAGGCTATGGCTACACCTTC.

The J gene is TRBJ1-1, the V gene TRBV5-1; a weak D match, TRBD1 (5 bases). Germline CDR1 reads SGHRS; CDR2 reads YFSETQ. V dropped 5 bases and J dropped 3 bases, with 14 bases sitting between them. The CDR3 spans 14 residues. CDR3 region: CASSSGDFYTEAFF. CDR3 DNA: TGCGCCAGCAGTTCGGGGGACTTTTACACTGAAGCTTTCTTT.

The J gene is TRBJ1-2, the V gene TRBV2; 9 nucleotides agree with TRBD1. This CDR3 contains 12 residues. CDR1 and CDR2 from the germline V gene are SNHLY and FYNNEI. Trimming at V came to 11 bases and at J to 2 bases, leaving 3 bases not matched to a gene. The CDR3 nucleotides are TGTGCCGGGGACAGGGCCAACTATGGCTACACCTTC. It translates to CAGDRANYGYTF. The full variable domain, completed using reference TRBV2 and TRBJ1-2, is EPEVTQTPSHQVTQMGQEVILRCVPISNHLYFYWYRQILGQKVEFLVSFYNNEISEKSEIFDDQFSVERPDGSNFTLKIRSTKLEDSAMYFCAGDRANYGYTFGSGTRLTVV.

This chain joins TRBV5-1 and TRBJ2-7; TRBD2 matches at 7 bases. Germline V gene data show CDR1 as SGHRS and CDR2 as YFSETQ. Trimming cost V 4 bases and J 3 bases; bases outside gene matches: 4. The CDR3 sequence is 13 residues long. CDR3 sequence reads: CASSPGLVYEQYF. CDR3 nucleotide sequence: TGCGCCAGCAGCCCAGGACTAGTCTACGAGCAGTACTTC.

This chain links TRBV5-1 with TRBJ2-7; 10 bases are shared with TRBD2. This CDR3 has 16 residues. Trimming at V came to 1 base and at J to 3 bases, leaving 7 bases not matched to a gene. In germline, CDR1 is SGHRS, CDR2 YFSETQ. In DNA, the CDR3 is TGCGCCAGCAGCTTGACGCTAGCGGGGGCCCTCTACGAGCAGTACTTC. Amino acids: CASSLTLAGALYEQYF. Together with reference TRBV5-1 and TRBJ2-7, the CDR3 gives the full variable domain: KAGVTQTPRYLIKTRGQQVTLSCSPISGHRSVSWYQQTPGQGLQFLFEYFSETQRNKGNFPGRFSGRQFSNSRSEMNVSTLELGDSALYLCASSLTLAGALYEQYFGPGTRLTVT.

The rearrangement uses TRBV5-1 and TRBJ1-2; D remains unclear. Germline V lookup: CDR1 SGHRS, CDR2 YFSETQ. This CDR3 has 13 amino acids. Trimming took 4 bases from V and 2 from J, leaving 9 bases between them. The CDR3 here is CASSQQPNYGYTF. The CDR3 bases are TGCGCCAGCAGCCAACAGCCGAACTATGGCTACACCTTC.

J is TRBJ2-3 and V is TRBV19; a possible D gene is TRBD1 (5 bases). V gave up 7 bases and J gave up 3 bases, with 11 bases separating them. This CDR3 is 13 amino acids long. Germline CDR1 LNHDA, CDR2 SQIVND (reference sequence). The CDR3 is CASMSGATDTQYF. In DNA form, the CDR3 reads TGTGCCAGTATGTCTGGGGCAACAGATACGCAGTATTTT.

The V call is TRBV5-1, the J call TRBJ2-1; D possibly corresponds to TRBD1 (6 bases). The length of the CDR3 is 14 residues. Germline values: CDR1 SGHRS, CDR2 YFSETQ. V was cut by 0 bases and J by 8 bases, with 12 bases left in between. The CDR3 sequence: CASSLGQGPDEQFF. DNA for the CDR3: TGCGCCAGCAGCTTGGGGCAGGGGCCGGATGAGCAGTTCTTC.

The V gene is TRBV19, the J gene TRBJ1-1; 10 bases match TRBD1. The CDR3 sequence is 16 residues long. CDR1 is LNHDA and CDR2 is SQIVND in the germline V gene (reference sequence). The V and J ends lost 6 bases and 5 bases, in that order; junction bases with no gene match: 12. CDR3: CASSQTGGAGGTEAFF. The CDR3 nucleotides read TGTGCCAGTAGCCAGACAGGGGGCGCAGGAGGGACTGAAGCTTTCTTT.

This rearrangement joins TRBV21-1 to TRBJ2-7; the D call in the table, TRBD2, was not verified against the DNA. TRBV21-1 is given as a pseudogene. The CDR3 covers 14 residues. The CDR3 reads CASKVRRVSYEQYF. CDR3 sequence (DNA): TGTGCCAGCAAAGTAAGAAGAGTTTCCTACGAGCAGTACTTC.

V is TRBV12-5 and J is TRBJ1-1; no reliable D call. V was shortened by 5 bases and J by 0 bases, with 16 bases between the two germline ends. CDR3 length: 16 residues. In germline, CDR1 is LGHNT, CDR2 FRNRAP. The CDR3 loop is CASGPRDPGMNTEAFF. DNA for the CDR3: TGTGCTAGTGGTCCCCGGGATCCGGGGATGAACACTGAAGCTTTCTTT.

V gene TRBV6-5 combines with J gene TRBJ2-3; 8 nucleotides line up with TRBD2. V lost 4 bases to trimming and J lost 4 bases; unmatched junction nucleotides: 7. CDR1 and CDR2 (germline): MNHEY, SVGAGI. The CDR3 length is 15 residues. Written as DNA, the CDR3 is TGTGCCAGCAGTTCCGTAGCGGGGACCGCAGATACGCAGTATTTT. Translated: CASSSVAGTADTQYF.

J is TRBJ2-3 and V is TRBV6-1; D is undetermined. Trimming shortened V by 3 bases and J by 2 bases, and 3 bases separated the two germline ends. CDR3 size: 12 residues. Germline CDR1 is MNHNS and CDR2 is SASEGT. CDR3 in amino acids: CASSDITDTQYF. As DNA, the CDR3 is TGTGCCAGCAGTGATATCACAGATACGCAGTATTTT.

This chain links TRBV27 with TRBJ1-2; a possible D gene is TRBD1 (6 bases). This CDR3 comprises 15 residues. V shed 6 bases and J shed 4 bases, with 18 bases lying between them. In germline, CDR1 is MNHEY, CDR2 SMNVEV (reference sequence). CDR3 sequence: CASRYTGNTRYGYTF. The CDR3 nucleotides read TGTGCCAGCAGGTACACAGGGAACACTCGCTATGGCTACACCTTC.

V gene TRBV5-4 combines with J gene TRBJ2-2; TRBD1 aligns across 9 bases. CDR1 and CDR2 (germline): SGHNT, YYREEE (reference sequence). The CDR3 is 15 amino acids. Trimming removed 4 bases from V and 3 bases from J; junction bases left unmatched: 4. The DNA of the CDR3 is TGTGCCAGCAGCCGGGACAGGGCCGACACCGGGGAGCTGTTTTTT. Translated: CASSRDRADTGELFF.

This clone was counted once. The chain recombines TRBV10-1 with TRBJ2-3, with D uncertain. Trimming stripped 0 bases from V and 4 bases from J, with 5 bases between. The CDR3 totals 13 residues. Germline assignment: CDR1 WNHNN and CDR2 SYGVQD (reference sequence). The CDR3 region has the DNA TGCGCCAGCAGTGAGTCTGGAGCAGATACGCAGTATTTT. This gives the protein CASSESGADTQYF.

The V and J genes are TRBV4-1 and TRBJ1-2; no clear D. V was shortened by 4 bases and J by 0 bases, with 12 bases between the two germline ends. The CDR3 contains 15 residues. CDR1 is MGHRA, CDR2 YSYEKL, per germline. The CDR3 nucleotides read TGCGCCAGCAGCCTCGGGGTAAATCCTAACTATGGCTACACCTTC. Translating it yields CASSLGVNPNYGYTF.

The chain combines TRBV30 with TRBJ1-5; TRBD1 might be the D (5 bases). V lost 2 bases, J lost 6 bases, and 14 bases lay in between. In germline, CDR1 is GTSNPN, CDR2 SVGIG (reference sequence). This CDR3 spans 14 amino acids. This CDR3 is CAWSMAGGGQPQHF. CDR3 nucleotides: TGTGCCTGGAGTATGGCGGGGGGGGGTCAGCCCCAGCATTTT. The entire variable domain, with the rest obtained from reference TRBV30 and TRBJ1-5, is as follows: SQTIHQWPATLVQPVGSPLSLECTVEGTSNPNLYWYRQAAGRGLQLLFYSVGIGQISSEVPQNLSASRPQDRQFILSSKKLLLSDSGFYLCAWSMAGGGQPQHFGDGTRLSIL.

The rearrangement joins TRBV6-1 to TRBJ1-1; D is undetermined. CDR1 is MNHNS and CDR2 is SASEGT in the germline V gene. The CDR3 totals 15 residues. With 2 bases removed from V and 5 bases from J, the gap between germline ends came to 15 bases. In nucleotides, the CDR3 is TGTGCCAGCAGTGAACTTTGGGGAGAAGGGACTGAAGCTTTCTTT. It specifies CASSELWGEGTEAFF.

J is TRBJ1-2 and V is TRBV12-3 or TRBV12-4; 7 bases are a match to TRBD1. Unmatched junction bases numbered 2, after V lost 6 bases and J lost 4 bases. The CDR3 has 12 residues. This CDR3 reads CASSDRVYGYTF. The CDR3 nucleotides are TGTGCCAGCAGCGACAGGGTCTATGGCTACACCTTC.

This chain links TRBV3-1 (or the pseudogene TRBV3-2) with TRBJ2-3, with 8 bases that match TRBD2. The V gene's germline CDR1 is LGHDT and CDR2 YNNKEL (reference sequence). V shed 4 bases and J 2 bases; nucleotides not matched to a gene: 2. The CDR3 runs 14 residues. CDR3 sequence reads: CASSRTSPTDTQYF. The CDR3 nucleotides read TGTGCCAGCAGCCGGACTAGCCCCACAGATACGCAGTATTTT.